The 14 T cell receptor beta chains in this list originate from one sample, sequenced in a study of cytomegalovirus exposure and HLA in healthy donors. Primers for the PCR totalled 60 Vbeta and 13 Jbeta. Data came from immunoSEQ multiplex PCR; TCRdb stores just in-frame clones and leaves some out. The sample lists about 190,000 clones; about 85% were seen once. The sequencing sample was made of PBMCs. The receptors come from a woman aged 50 to 65 in good health and CMV-seropositive.

Only one count was recorded for this clone. The V call is TRBV7-9, the J call TRBJ2-4, with TRBD2 matching 7 bases. V gave up 3 bases and J gave up 0 bases; unmatched junction bases: 8. CDR3 length: 17 amino acids. Germline values: CDR1 SEHNR, CDR2 FQNEAQ (reference sequence). The CDR3 sequence is CASSFSTSRVAKNIQYF. The CDR3 DNA follows: TGTGCCAGCAGCTTCTCGACTAGCCGAGTAGCCAAAAACATTCAGTACTTC.

The genes are TRBV19 and TRBJ1-4; 10 nucleotides align to TRBD1. Losses at the gene ends were 5 bases for V and 6 bases for J; bases not matched to a gene: 6. This CDR3 spans 15 amino acids. CDR1 and CDR2 from the germline V gene are LNHDA and SQIVND (reference sequence). The CDR3 coding sequence is TGTGCCAGTAGTGCGGGACAGGGGTATTATGAAAAACTGTTTTTT. It is translated as CASSAGQGYYEKLFF. The full variable domain, rest sourced from reference TRBV19 and TRBJ1-4, is DGGITQSPKYLFRKEGQNVTLSCEQNLNHDAMYWYRQDPGQGLRLIYYSQIVNDFQKGDIAEGYSVSREKKESFPLTVTSAQKNPTAFYLCASSAGQGYYEKLFFGSGTQLSVL.

J is TRBJ1-1 and V is TRBV2; D gene uncertain. Germline loops: CDR1 SNHLY, CDR2 FYNNEI. Trimming pared 7 bases from V and 4 bases from J, leaving 16 bases between. The CDR3 totals 14 residues. CDR3 bases: TGTGCCAGCACCGTCAGTACAGAAGGCACTGAAGCTTTCTTT. Translated: CASTVSTEGTEAFF.

This rearrangement joins TRBV27 to TRBJ2-3; TRBD1 matches 9 bases. The CDR3 length is 18 residues. CDR1 is MNHEY, CDR2 SMNVEV, per germline (reference sequence). The V gene end was trimmed by 4 bases and the J gene end by 2 bases; junction bases not matched to a gene: 13. The CDR3 bases are TGTGCCAGCAGTTCATTATTAACCGGGACAGGGTCCACAGATACGCAGTATTTT. Amino acids: CASSSLLTGTGSTDTQYF.

The chain is built from TRBV5-1 and TRBJ2-2; 8 bases match TRBD2. The CDR3 spans 17 residues. J gave up 3 bases and V 0 bases, and 7 bases lay outside the gene matches. Germline CDR1 SGHRS, CDR2 YFSETQ. The CDR3 nucleotides are TGCGCCAGCAGCTTGGCCCCGGGGGGGGCGGACACCGGGGAGCTGTTTTTT. This codes for CASSLAPGGADTGELFF.

The chain combines TRBV4-1 with TRBJ2-1; 10 nucleotides match TRBD2. Germline loops: CDR1 MGHRA, CDR2 YSYEKL. J was trimmed by 4 bases and V by 4 bases; bases with no gene match: 7. This CDR3 has 16 amino acids. In nucleotides, the CDR3 is TGCGCCAGCAGCCCTAGCGGGGGAGGGTTTTACAATGAGCAGTTCTTC. As protein: CASSPSGGGFYNEQFF.

The CDR3 spells CASSAGTGGVYEQYF. The CDR3 nucleotides are TGTGCCAGCAGCGCCGGGACAGGGGGAGTATACGAGCAGTACTTC. The chain combines TRBV6-5 with TRBJ2-7; 11 nucleotides align to TRBD1. The CDR3 is made up of 15 amino acids. Losses at the gene ends were 6 bases for V and 4 bases for J; bases not matched to a gene: 8. Germline CDR1 MNHEY, CDR2 SVGAGI.

The rearrangement joins TRBV7-2 to TRBJ1-1; D call uncertain. V lost 1 base and J 2 bases, leaving 8 bases between the germline ends. Germline V lookup: CDR1 SGHTA, CDR2 FQGNSA. This CDR3 contains 14 residues. CDR3 DNA: TGTGCCAGCAGCTTAGTAGCCTTTAACACTGAAGCTTTCTTT. Its translation is CASSLVAFNTEAFF. The entire variable domain, with the rest obtained from reference TRBV7-2 and TRBJ1-1, is as follows: GAGVSQSPSNKVTEKGKDVELRCDPISGHTALYWYRQSLGQGLEFLIYFQGNSAPDKSGLPSDRFSAERTGGSVSTLTIQRTQQEDSAVYLCASSLVAFNTEAFFGQGTRLTVV.

This sequence joins TRBV6-4 and TRBJ1-5; D remains ambiguous. Trimming took 9 bases from V and 2 from J, leaving 11 bases between them. Germline CDR1 reads MRHNA; CDR2 reads SNTAGT. The CDR3 runs to 13 residues. The CDR3 sequence: CASSGVGNQPQHF. The CDR3 bases are TGTGCCAGTTCCGGGGTCGGCAATCAGCCCCAGCATTTT.

The gene calls are TRBV18 and TRBJ1-4; D not resolved. Germline V lookup: CDR1 KGHSH, CDR2 LQKENI. The V end lost 5 bases, the J end lost 0 bases, and 10 bases lay between the germline ends. The CDR3 totals 15 residues. The CDR3 sequence: CASSSGSSTNEKLFF. The CDR3 bases are TGTGCCAGCTCAAGCGGGTCCTCAACTAATGAAAAACTGTTTTTT.

CDR3: CASSRQVTQPQHF. The CDR3 bases are TGTGCCAGCAGCAGACAGGTTACTCAGCCCCAGCATTTT. The chain employs TRBV6-6 and TRBJ1-5; D is perhaps TRBD1 (6 bases). Germline loops: CDR1 MNHNY, CDR2 SVGAGI (reference sequence). This CDR3 has 13 amino acids. Trimming cost V 6 bases and J 6 bases, with 12 bases left between them.

Written as DNA, the CDR3 is TGTGCCAGCAGTTTAGAGTCTACTAACGAGCAGTACTTC. Translating it yields CASSLESTNEQYF. The chain recombines TRBV28 with TRBJ2-7; unclear D gene. Germline assignment: CDR1 MDHEN and CDR2 SYDVKM. V was cut by 2 bases and J by 5 bases, with 10 bases left in between. The CDR3 contains 13 residues.

This sequence joins TRBV19 and TRBJ1-1; TRBD1 is a possible D gene (6 bases). The ends were cut back, 8 bases at V and 4 bases at J, with 17 bases in the middle. This CDR3 is built from 14 residues. Germline lookup yields CDR1 LNHDA and CDR2 SQIVND (reference sequence). CDR3 amino acids: CASSPGGRITEAFF. CDR3 coding DNA: TGTGCCAGTTCCCCCGGGGGGCGTATCACTGAAGCTTTCTTT.

This sequence joins TRBV5-1 and TRBJ2-7, with 11 bases that match TRBD2. Germline CDR1 is SGHRS and CDR2 is YFSETQ. The V and J ends lost 0 bases and 6 bases, in that order; junction bases with no gene match: 8. CDR3 length equals 16 residues. CDR3 coding DNA: TGCGCCAGCAGCTTGGCCCCTAGCGGGGGGTCGGGCGAGCAGTACTTC. It encodes CASSLAPSGGSGEQYF.